The source of this T cell receptor (beta chain) is a study of T-cell reconstitution after alpha-beta-depleted transplantation in children listed by TCRdb under 2016. As for the study more broadly: Using TCR repertoire profiling, the study followed T-cell immune reconstitution in a quantitative way in children after TCRalphabeta/CD19-depleted allogeneic hematopoietic cell transplantation.

This clonotype occurred a few times. The antigen this receptor binds is unknown. Base qualities were left out, and no much larger clone turns up one base away. Library preparation employed PCR. The instrument was an Illumina HiSeq 2500. TCR libraries were prepared with molecular barcoding, using unique molecular identifiers to normalize TCRbeta repertoire quantification. TCRdb itself trimmed the public reads at Q25 with fastp, ran MiXCR and retained productive beta chains. CDR3 protein duplicates are merged, each entry listing the most common genes and DNA. In this sample the table shows 450,000 to 600,000 distinct CDR3 sequences, roughly 13% of which occur a single time. The leading ten clones occupy over 2% of the sample. The treatment or condition label corresponds to: allogeneic hematopoietic cell transplantation with graft depleted of TCRalphabeta T cells and CD19 B cells. TCRalphabeta/CD19-depleted allogeneic hematopoietic cell grafts were given to the transplant recipients, all of whom were children.

Taken from cysteine to phenylalanine, the CDR3 has 15 residues. Here the CDR3 DNA is all that survives: 45 bases in frame from base 1. CDR1 SGHDT and CDR2 YYEEEE were looked up in the germline V gene. Here V drops 3 bases and J drops 0 bases, and the junction holds 5 bases not matched to any gene. Here is what the overall study found, with its caveats: Apparently early alphabetaT-cell count recovery about two months after transplant reportedly relied on only several hundred rapidly expanded clones derived from non-depleted graft cells. The high TCRbeta diversity at day 60 in some patients was ascribed to recipient T cells and intrathymic progenitors that had survived conditioning. Over the following months the frequencies of hyperexpanded clones went down, and after one year T-cell counts and TCRbeta diversity were mostly credited to newly produced T cells.

The clonotype was recovered from a male patient between 10 and 17 years old who had a stem cell transplant for acute myeloid leukemia, so the T cells may come from the graft donor. Rearrangement joined TRBV5-6 to TRBJ2-5; the junction holds 7 bases that match TRBD1. This material consisted of PBMCs, mostly from graft donor cells, taken 360 days after TCRalphabeta/CD19-depleted stem cell transplant. The DNA sequence is given as TGTGCCAGCAGCTCACCGGGACAGTACCAAGAGACCCAGTACTTC. It specifies CASSSPGQYQETQYF. The entire variable domain, with the stretches around the CDR3 drawn from the reference TRBV5-6 and TRBJ2-5 proteins, is DAGVTQSPTHLIKTRGQQVTLRCSPKSGHDTVSWYQQALGQGPQFIFQYYEEEERQRGNFPDRFSGHQFPNYSSELNVNALLLGDSALYLCASSSPGQYQETQYFGPGTRLLVL.